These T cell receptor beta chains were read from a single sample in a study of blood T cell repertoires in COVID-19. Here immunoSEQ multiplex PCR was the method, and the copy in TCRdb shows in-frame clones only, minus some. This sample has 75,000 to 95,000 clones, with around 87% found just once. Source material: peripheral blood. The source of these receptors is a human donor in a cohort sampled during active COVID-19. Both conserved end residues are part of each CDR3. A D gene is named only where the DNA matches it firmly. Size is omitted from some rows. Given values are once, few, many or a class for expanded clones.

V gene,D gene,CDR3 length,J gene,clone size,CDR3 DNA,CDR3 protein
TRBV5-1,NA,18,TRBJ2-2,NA,TGCGCCAGCAGCTTACCGACAGACCCCTTCCCGAACACCGGGGAGCTGTTTTTT,CASSLPTDPFPNTGELFF
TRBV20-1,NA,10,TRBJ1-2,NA,TGCACCTTTGATTCGGATGGCTACACCTTC,CTFDSDGYTF
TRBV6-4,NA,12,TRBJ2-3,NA,TGTGCCAGCAGTGGGGGCCCAGATACGCAGTATTTT,CASSGGPDTQYF
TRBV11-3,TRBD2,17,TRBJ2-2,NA,TGTGCCAGCAGCTTAGTCGCGGGAGGCCTAAACACCGGGGAGCTGTTTTTT,CASSLVAGGLNTGELFF
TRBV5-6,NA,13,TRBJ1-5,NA,TGTGCCAGCAGCCCGGGGAGCAATCAGCCCCAGCATTTT,CASSPGSNQPQHF
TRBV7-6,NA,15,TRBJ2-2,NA,TGTGCCAGCAGCTTAGCGCGGCAGGGTTCAGGGGAGCTGTTTTTT,CASSLARQGSGELFF
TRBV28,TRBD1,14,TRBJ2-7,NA,TGTGCCAGCAGTTTATGGACAGGGAACAACGAGCAGTACTTC,CASSLWTGNNEQYF
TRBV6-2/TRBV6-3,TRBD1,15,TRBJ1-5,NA,TGTGCCAGCAGTCCGGACAGGGGGTTAGGTCAGCCCCAGCATTTT,CASSPDRGLGQPQHF
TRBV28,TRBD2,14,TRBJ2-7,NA,TGTGCCAGCGGGAGGGCCGTAGATCCCTACGAGCAGTACTTC,CASGRAVDPYEQYF
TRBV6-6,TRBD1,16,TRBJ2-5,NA,TGTGCCAGCAGTTACTCGTGGACAGGGGGCGCGGAGACCCAGTACTTC,CASSYSWTGGAETQYF
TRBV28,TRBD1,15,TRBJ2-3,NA,TGTGCCAGCAGTTCGGGACAGGGCATCACAGATACGCAGTATTTT,CASSSGQGITDTQYF
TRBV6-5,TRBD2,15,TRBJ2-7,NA,TGTGCCAGCTACGGGGGGGGGCCCAGGAGGGCCGAGCAGTACTTC,CASYGGGPRRAEQYF
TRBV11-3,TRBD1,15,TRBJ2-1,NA,TGTGCCAGCAGCTTCGCCGGGACAGGGGGGAATGAGCAGTTCTTC,CASSFAGTGGNEQFF
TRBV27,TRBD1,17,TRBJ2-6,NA,TGTGCCAGCAGGCGACAGGGGGTCAGCTCTGGGGCCAACGTCCTGACTTTC,CASRRQGVSSGANVLTF
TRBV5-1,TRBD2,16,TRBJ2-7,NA,TGCGCCAGCAGCTTGGGGCTAGCGGGACTTTCCTACGAGCAGTACTTC,CASSLGLAGLSYEQYF
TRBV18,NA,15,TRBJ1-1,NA,TGTGCCAGCTCACCCCAGGGACACAAGAACACTGAAGCTTTCTTT,CASSPQGHKNTEAFF
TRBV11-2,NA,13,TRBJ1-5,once,TGTGCCAGCAGCCCCCAAGGGGATCAGCCCCAGCATTTT,CASSPQGDQPQHF
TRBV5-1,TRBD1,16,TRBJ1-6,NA,TGCGCCAGCAGCCCGGGGAGACAGGGAGACAATTCACCCCTCCACTTT,CASSPGRQGDNSPLHF
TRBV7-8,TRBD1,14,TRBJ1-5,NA,TGTGCCAGCAGCGGGACAGGGGATAATCAGCCCCAGCATTTT,CASSGTGDNQPQHF
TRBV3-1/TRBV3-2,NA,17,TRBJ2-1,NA,TGTGCCAGCAGCCAAGATGTGGTTGCGGGTAGCAGCAATGAGCAGTTCTTC,CASSQDVVAGSSNEQFF
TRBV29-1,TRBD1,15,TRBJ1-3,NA,TGCAGCGTTGCCTTCTCAGGGGGGAGTAGAAACACCATATATTTT,CSVAFSGGSRNTIYF
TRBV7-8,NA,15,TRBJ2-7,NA,TGTGCCAGCAGCACCCTCTTCCGACTTACGAACGAGCAGTACTTC,CASSTLFRLTNEQYF
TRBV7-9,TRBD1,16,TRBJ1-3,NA,TGTGCCAGCAATCCGGGACAGGGCGCCTCTGGAAACACCATATATTTT,CASNPGQGASGNTIYF
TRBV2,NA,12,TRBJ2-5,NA,TGTGCCAGCAGAGGGCAGGGGCAGACCCAGTACTTC,CASRGQGQTQYF
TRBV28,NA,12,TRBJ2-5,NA,TGTGCCAGCAGTGGGGGGTTAGAGACCCAGTACTTC,CASSGGLETQYF
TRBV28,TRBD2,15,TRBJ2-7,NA,TGTGCCAGCAGTACCCCAGCTAGCGGGCACTACGAGCAGTACTTC,CASSTPASGHYEQYF
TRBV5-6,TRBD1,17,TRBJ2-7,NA,TGTGCCAGCAGCTTCCCAGCGGACAGGATTAGCTCCTACGAGCAGTACTTC,CASSFPADRISSYEQYF
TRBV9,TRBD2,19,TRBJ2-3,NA,TGTGCCAGCAGCGTATCCGGAGGACTAGCGGGAGCTGGCACAGATACGCAGTATTTT,CASSVSGGLAGAGTDTQYF